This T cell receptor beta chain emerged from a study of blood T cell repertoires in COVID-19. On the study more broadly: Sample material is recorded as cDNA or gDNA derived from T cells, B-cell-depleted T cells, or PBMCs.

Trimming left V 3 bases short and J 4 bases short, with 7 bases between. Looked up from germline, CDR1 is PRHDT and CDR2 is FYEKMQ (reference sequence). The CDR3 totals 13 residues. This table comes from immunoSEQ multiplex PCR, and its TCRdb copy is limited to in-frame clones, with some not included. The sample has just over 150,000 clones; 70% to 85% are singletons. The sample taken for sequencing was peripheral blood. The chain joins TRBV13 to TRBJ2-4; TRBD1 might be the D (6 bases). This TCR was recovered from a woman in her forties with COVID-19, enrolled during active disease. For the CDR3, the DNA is TGTGCCAGCAGCTTTCAGGGGAAAAACATTCAGTACTTC. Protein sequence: CASSFQGKNIQYF.